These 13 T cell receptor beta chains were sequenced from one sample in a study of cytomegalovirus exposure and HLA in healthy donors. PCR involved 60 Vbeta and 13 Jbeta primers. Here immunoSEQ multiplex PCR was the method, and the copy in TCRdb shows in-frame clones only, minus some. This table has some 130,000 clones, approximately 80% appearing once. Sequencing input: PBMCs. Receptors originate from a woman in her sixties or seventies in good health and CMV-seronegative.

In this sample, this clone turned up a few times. The CDR3 coding sequence is TGTGCCAGCAGTTTGGGGTTGGGGGGGGCACAAGAGACCCAGTACTTC. As protein: CASSLGLGGAQETQYF. The genes are TRBV27 and TRBJ2-5; the D gene is possibly TRBD2 (7 bases). CDR1 and CDR2 (germline): MNHEY, SMNVEV (reference sequence). Trimming removed 3 bases at V and 2 bases at J, with 16 bases between. CDR3 length: 16 amino acids.

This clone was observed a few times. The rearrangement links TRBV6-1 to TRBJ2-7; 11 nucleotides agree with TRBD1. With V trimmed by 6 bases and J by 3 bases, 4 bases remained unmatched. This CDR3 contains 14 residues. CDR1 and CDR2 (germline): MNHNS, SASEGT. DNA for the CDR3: TGTGCCAGCAGACCGGGACAGGGGGACTACGAGCAGTACTTC. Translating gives CASRPGQGDYEQYF.

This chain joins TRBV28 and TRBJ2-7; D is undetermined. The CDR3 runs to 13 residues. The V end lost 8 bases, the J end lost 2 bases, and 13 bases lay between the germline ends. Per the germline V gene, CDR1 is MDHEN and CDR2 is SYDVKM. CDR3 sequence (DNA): TGTGCCAGCCTAACTCACACAGCCTACGAGCAGTACTTC. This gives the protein CASLTHTAYEQYF.

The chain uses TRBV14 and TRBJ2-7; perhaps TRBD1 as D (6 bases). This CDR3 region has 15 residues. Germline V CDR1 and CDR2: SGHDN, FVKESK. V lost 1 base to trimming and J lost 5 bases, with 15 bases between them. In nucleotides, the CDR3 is TGTGCCAGCAGCCAAGGGGGGAACAGGGTCCACGAGCAGTACTTC. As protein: CASSQGGNRVHEQYF.

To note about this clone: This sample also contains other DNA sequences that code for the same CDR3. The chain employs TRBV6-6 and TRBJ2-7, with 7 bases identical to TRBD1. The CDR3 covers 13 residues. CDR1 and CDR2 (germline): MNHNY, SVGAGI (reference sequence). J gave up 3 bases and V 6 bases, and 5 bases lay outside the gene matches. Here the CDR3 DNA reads TGTGCCAGCAGGCCCACAGGGGACTACGAGCAGTACTTC. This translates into CASRPTGDYEQYF.

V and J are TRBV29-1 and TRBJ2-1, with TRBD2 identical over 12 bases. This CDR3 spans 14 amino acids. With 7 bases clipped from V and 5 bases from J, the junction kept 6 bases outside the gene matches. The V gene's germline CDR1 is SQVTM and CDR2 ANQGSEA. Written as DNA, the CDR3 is TGCAGCGGCATAACTAGCGGGAGGAACAATGAGCAGTTCTTC. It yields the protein CSGITSGRNNEQFF.

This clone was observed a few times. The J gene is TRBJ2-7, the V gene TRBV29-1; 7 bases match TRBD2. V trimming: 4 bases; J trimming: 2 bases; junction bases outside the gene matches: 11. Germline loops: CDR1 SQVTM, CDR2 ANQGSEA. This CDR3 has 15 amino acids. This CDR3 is CSVAGGVRVAYEQYF. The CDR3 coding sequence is TGCAGCGTTGCTGGGGGGGTTCGTGTAGCCTACGAGCAGTACTTC.

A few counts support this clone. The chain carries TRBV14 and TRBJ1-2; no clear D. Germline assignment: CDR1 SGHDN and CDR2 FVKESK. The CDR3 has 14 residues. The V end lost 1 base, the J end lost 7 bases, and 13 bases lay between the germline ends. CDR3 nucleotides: TGTGCCAGCAGCCAAGCGGGTAGAGCGGGTGGCTACACCTTC. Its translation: CASSQAGRAGGYTF.

The CDR3, as DNA: TGTGCCAGCAGCCCACGGACAGGGATGAATCGGGGTGGCGAGCAGTACTTC. Residues: CASSPRTGMNRGGEQYF. V usage is TRBV7-3 and J usage is TRBJ2-7; the match to TRBD1 covers 8 bases. Germline V gene lookup returns CDR1 SGHTA and CDR2 FQGTGA. V trimming: 5 bases; J trimming: 6 bases; junction bases outside the gene matches: 18. The CDR3 length is 17 residues.

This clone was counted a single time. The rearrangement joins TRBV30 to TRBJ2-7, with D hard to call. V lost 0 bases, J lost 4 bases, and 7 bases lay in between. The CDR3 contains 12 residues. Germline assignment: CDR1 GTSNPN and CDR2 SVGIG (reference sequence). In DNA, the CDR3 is TGTGCCTGGAGTGTATACAGATACGAGCAGTACTTC. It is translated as CAWSVYRYEQYF.

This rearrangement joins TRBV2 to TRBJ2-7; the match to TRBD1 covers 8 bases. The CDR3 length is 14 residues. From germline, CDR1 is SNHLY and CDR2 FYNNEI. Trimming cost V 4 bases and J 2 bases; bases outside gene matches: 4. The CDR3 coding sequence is TGTGCCAGCAGTGCACAGGGGGGAACCTACGAGCAGTACTTC. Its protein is CASSAQGGTYEQYF.

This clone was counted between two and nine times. CDR3 nucleotide sequence: TGCGCCAGCAGTGAGTCGGTACCGGCAGGAAAGGATGGCTACACCTTC. Its protein is CASSESVPAGKDGYTF. The chain links TRBV10-1 to TRBJ1-2; D call uncertain. The V end lost 0 bases, the J end lost 6 bases, and 17 bases lay between the germline ends. CDR3 length equals 16 residues. Germline loops: CDR1 WNHNN, CDR2 SYGVQD (reference sequence).

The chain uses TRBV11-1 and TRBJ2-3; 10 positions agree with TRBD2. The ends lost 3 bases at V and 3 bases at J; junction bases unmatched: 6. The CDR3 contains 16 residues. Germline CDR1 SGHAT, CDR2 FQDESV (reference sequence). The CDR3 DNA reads TGTGCCAGCAGCTTTAGCGGGAGGAGATTGACAGATACGCAGTATTTT. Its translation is CASSFSGRRLTDTQYF.